Listed below are T cell receptor beta chains from one sample, sequenced in a study of breast tumors, draining lymph nodes, adjacent tissues. Each CDR3 protein is one row after TCRdb ran MiXCR on the multiplex PCR reads. This table holds about 200,000 distinct CDR3 sequences, less than 45% found once. Sequences were obtained from axillary lymph node tissue. The receptors come from a female donor with breast cancer. Some clones in this sample may be carry-over from other donors' samples. Each CDR3 is given with its conserved first and last residue. Fields, in order: V gene, clone size, D gene, CDR3 protein. A D gene is named only where the DNA matches it firmly. For some rows the clone size is stated as once, few or many, or as a class when expanded; others skip it.

>TRBV12-5|many|TRBD1
CASGLVPGTGYGYTF
>TRBV24-1|.|TRBD2
CAIIGGGSETQYF
>TRBV20-1|few|.
CSAREGTGTADLLAKNIQYF
>TRBV20-1|.|.
CSVQGLTNYAYTF
>TRBV29-1|many|.
CSVEAREGYGYTF
>TRBV5-1|many|.
CASSPGGTTGELFF
>TRBV28|.|TRBD1
CASSRQAGTGATNEKLFF
>TRBV29-1|.|.
CSARVASGGLGSGANVLTF
>TRBV12-3/TRBV12-4|many|TRBD1
CASSGQGAKGYTF
>TRBV15|many|.
CATSSTLNTEAFF
>TRBV3-1|.|.
CASSPLRSSYEQYF
>TRBV20-1|many|TRBD2
CSASGTSGRSQVSTDTQYF
>TRBV20-1|many|.
CSARHPRQNSYEQYF
>TRBV28|few|TRBD1
CASSLPDRTYNEQFF
>TRBV5-1|many|TRBD2
CASSLGTRLAGGQETQYF
>TRBV11-2|many|.
CASSRDAVSYEQYF
>TRBV6-5|.|.
CASSYSWGALPNEQFF
>TRBV9|many|TRBD2
CASSPGTSLSSYEQYF
>TRBV20-1|many|.
CSAGGVFTDTQYF
>TRBV19|.|TRBD2
CASSIVPGGGAYNEQYF
>TRBV20-1|.|.
CSMPWLASTNEQFF
>TRBV27|.|TRBD2
CASSLSRGERFNEQYF
>TRBV10-2|many|.
CASSRQNNQPQHF
>TRBV20-1|many|.
CSARDKGSGNTIYF
>TRBV20-1|.|TRBD2
CSAQGLAGEETQYF
>TRBV7-2|many|.
CASSEVRGSKNIQYF
>TRBV6-5|.|.
CASSYRTSGPANYGYTF
>TRBV5-1|many|.
CASSPGLTGANVLTF
>TRBV12-3/TRBV12-4|.|TRBD2
CASSLGLAGGETQCF
>TRBV27|few|TRBD1
CASSLVRGNEQYF
>TRBV5-1|.|TRBD1
CASSWTGTGNEQFF
>TRBV9|.|.
CASARGQDNEQFF
>TRBV7-8|many|.
CASSLEGVARNSPLHF
>TRBV5-1|many|.
CASSNWALGGNSGANVLTF
>TRBV12-3/TRBV12-4|.|.
CASSAGVYTEAFF
>TRBV6-6|many|.
CASTRSSSSYNSPLHF
>TRBV19|many|TRBD1
CASSMGQDHSYEQYF
>TRBV27|.|.
CASSRDGTNYEQYF
>TRBV18|.|.
CASPPGINEKLFF
>TRBV2|many|TRBD2
CASSEQASGITGELFF
>TRBV20-1|many|.
CSAKNWGDYGYTF
>TRBV5-8|many|.
CASSLPRAKTQYF
>TRBV6-5|few|.
CASSHRAGDGYTF
>TRBV14|many|.
CASSQELGSSEQYF
>TRBV28|.|.
CASSFPGRRELFF
>TRBV11-2|many|TRBD2
CASSSAPGLARHEQFF
>TRBV30|few|.
CAWDRDPRINTGELFF
>TRBV19|many|TRBD1
CASSTLRDRREETQYF
>TRBV12-3/TRBV12-4|many|TRBD1
CASNLQGADGTQYF
>TRBV3-1|many|.
CASSLGAGEQYF